This T cell receptor beta chain was sequenced during a study of long-term antiretroviral therapy in people with HIV. Overall study results and limits: Pre-ART-expanded clones dominated the repertoire at all time points.

Germline V lookup: CDR1 MNHNS, CDR2 SASEGT. V shed 9 bases and J 8 bases; nucleotides not matched to a gene: 13. CDR3 length equals 14 residues. They ran version v3.0 of the immunoSEQ assay at survey level. Sequencing set out to capture about 35,000-55,000 T-cell genomes per sample. Clones were sequenced by immunoSEQ multiplex PCR, and TCRdb holds only the in-frame ones, with some missing. The repertoire has approximately 15,000 clones, 90% to 95% of them found once; the top ten carry over 8%. Of note for this clone: The antigen is unknown.

The clonotype was recovered from a man aged 55 to 70 with HIV. This chain connects TRBV6-1 to TRBJ1-2; TRBD1 matches at 9 bases. The material sequenced was unsorted PBMCs, taken 0.3 years after starting antiretroviral therapy. CDR3 loop: CASPKEQGARGYTF. CDR3 nucleotides: TGTGCCAGTCCCAAGGAACAGGGGGCGCGGGGCTACACCTTC.